There are many counts of the clone carrying this T cell receptor beta chain. TCRdb called the 5' RACE reads again in MiXCR, with one record for every CDR3 protein. The data show more than 3,500 distinct CDR3 sequences, approximately 8.9% seen once. This record comes from a study of spatial heterogeneity in lung cancer. This sample's time point: sample taken at primary tumor resection. Without sorting, whole RNA was sequenced from tumor, nontumor lung or frozen PBMC. Germline values: CDR1 SGHTA, CDR2 FQGNSA. V was shortened by 2 bases and J by 10 bases, with 10 bases between the two germline ends. This CDR3 has 12 residues.

This receptor was obtained from a female donor with early-stage non-small cell lung cancer. The J gene is TRBJ2-3, the V gene TRBV7-2; D gene unclear. The sample in question was PBMCs, obtained at surgery. The CDR3 spells CASSLSRSAQYF. CDR3 nucleotide sequence: TGTGCCAGCAGCTTATCCAGGAGCGCGCAGTATTTT.